One and the same sample provided the 7 T cell receptor beta chains below, sequenced in a study of blood T cells in healthy people across ages. It was with a sample-barcoded 5' primer and a J-beta primer mix that a second PCR of about 6 to 11 cycles was run. TCRdb ran MiXCR on the 5' RACE reads and lists one entry per CDR3 protein. The sample yields nearly 1 million distinct CDR3 sequences, roughly half seen once. Specimen: blood. The receptors derive from a woman aged 55-75 years in good health.

This clonotype has a handful of counts. The chain combines TRBV6-2 or TRBV6-3 with TRBJ1-5; D ambiguous. Trimming cost V 10 bases and J 5 bases, with 27 bases left between them. Looked up from germline, CDR1 is MNHEY and CDR2 is SVGEGT. The CDR3 is 17 residues long. CDR3 residues: CATLKQRRIGSDQPQHF. The CDR3 DNA reads as TGTGCCACCTTAAAGCAGAGAAGAATAGGGAGCGATCAGCCCCAGCATTTT.

The CDR3 protein is CASSLEGGVNSLREQYF. DNA of the CDR3: TGTGCCAGCAGCTTAGAGGGGGGAGTGAACTCTCTACGGGAGCAGTACTTC. The chain links TRBV7-9 to TRBJ2-7; D tentatively fits TRBD1 or TRBD2 (6 bases each). The CDR3 length is 17 residues. CDR1 and CDR2 (germline): SEHNR, FQNEAQ (reference sequence). Trimming pared 1 base from V and 7 bases from J, leaving 23 bases between.

In regard to this clonotype: This clone may be a read error of a much larger clone one base away. V gene TRBV7-8 combines with J gene TRBJ2-5; D gene ambiguous. The CDR3 length is 11 residues. CDR1 and CDR2 from the germline V gene are SGHVS and FQNEAQ. This CDR3 reads CASSSVETLYF. The CDR3 coding sequence is TGTGCCAGCAGCTCGGTAGAGACCCTGTACTTC.

V usage is TRBV6-5 and J usage is TRBJ2-7, with D perhaps matching TRBD1 or TRBD2 (5 bases each). Trimming cost V 6 bases and J 2 bases, with 17 bases left between them. There are 15 residues in the CDR3. The germline V gene encodes CDR1 MNHEY and CDR2 SVGAGI. Here the CDR3 reads CASRNQGAGPYEQYF. The DNA for the CDR3 is TGTGCCAGCAGGAACCAGGGAGCTGGTCCCTACGAGCAGTACTTC.

The chain employs TRBV28 and TRBJ2-1; 7 bases are shared with TRBD2. Germline V gene sequence: CDR1 MDHEN, CDR2 SYDVKM. The junction had 7 bases not matched to a gene; V was cut back by 3 bases and J by 5 bases. The CDR3 runs 15 residues. Written as DNA, the CDR3 is TGTGCCAGCAGTTTCGCGGCGGGAGTGCACAATGAGCAGTTCTTC. It yields the protein CASSFAAGVHNEQFF.

This clonotype was observed a handful of times. The J gene is TRBJ1-2, the V gene TRBV7-3, with 9 bases matching TRBD1. The CDR3 runs to 14 residues. CDR1 is SGHTA and CDR2 is FQGTGA in the germline V gene. Trimming removed 4 bases from V and 8 bases from J; junction bases left unmatched: 8. CDR3 residues: CASSSVQGAGGYTF. The CDR3 DNA is TGTGCCAGCAGCTCAGTACAGGGGGCAGGAGGCTACACCTTC.

This clonotype was counted only a few times. The V gene is TRBV6-2 or TRBV6-3, the J gene TRBJ1-4; D might be TRBD1 (6 bases). The germline V gene has CDR1 MNHEY and CDR2 SVGEGT. This CDR3 region has 17 residues. The V end lost 2 bases, the J end lost 5 bases, and 18 bases lay between the germline ends. As DNA, the CDR3 is TGTGCCAGCAGTTACCCTCCCCGGACAGCGTCAAATGAAAAACTGTTTTTT. Translation: CASSYPPRTASNEKLFF.